What follows describes a single T cell receptor (beta chain). The assay was immunoSEQ multiplex PCR, and TCRdb's table has in-frame clones only and misses some. Here the sample spans roughly 93,000 clones, around 92% being singletons. The entry originates in a study of T cell changes during pregnancy in multiple sclerosis. Trimming at V came to 4 bases and at J to 4 bases, leaving 6 bases not matched to a gene. Germline CDR1 and CDR2: KGHSH and LQKENI. There are 14 residues in the CDR3. V and J are TRBV18 and TRBJ1-2, with 7 bases that match TRBD1. The clonotype originates from a female donor with multiple sclerosis, enrolled in a pregnancy study. Sequenced here: peripheral blood, sampled after pregnancy. The CDR3 DNA follows: TGTGCCAGCTCACAAACAGGGGAGGCCTATGGCTACACCTTC. The encoded protein is CASSQTGEAYGYTF.